Here is one T cell receptor beta chain with its context. Looked up from germline, CDR1 is SNHLY and CDR2 is FYNNEI. V lost 6 bases and J lost 1; bases outside the gene matches: 4. The CDR3 loop spans 14 amino acids. This entry comes from a study of blood T cell dynamics during melanoma immunotherapy. Whole-study context: Patients with metastatic melanoma got pembrolizumab or nivolumab-ipilimumab as first-line care.

Noted time point: pre-treatment baseline. One draw preceded checkpoint blockade; another followed its first cycle at week 3. Response was assessed by RECIST 1.1 at 12 weeks, except a couple of rapid progressors. Prior systemic cancer therapy, immunosuppressant use and other active malignancies excluded patients. Method: immunoSEQ multiplex PCR; TCRdb's copy keeps in-frame clones and lacks some. The sample records about 11,000 clones, roughly 81% being singletons. This clonotype originated in a human donor with melanoma. The rearrangement joins TRBV2 to TRBJ1-1, with 8 bases matching TRBD1. Sequenced here: blood, sampled from a patient treated with checkpoint blockade. Here the CDR3 reads CASRRTGRNTEAFF. In DNA form, the CDR3 reads TGTGCCAGCAGGCGGACAGGGCGGAACACTGAAGCTTTCTTT. The full variable domain, completed using reference TRBV2 and TRBJ1-1, is EPEVTQTPSHQVTQMGQEVILRCVPISNHLYFYWYRQILGQKVEFLVSFYNNEISEKSEIFDDQFSVERPDGSNFTLKIRSTKLEDSAMYFCASRRTGRNTEAFFGQGTRLTVV.